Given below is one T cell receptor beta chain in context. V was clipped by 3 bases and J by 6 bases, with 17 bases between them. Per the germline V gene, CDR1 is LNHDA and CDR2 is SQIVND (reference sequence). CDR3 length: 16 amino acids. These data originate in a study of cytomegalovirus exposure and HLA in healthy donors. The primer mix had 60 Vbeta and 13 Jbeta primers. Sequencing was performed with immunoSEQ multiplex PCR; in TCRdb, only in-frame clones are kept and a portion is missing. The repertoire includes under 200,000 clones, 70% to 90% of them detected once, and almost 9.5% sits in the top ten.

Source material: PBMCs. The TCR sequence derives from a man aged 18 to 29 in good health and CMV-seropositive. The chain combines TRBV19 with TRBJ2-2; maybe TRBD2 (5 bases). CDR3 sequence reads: CASSIFGLESAGELFF. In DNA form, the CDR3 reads TGTGCCAGTAGTATTTTCGGACTTGAGAGTGCCGGGGAGCTGTTTTTT.